This T cell receptor beta chain stems from a study of blood T cell repertoires in COVID-19. Study-wide background: COVID-19 samples collected from the United States, Italy and Spain covered acute and convalescent phases.

Source study methods: Nucleated cell counts were estimated from reference gene primer amplification. TCRdb's copy holds only in-frame clones and misses some; the assay was immunoSEQ multiplex PCR. The DNA was the basis for D and trimming; V, J and clone size are from that table. The sample consists of about 350,000 clones, 88% of them appearing once. Enrolled during active infection, Seattle patients were then followed longitudinally. The CDR3 sequence is 13 residues long. Germline CDR1 reads KGHDR; CDR2 reads SFDVKD. Losses at the gene ends were 3 bases for V and 8 bases for J; bases not matched to a gene: 4.

V usage is TRBV24-1 and J usage is TRBJ1-2, with 8 bases that match TRBD1. Specimen: peripheral blood. The receptor was isolated from a woman in her 70s with COVID-19, enrolled during active disease. CDR3: CATSDGTGRGYTF. CDR3 in DNA: TGTGCCACCAGTGATGGGACAGGTAGGGGCTACACCTTC.